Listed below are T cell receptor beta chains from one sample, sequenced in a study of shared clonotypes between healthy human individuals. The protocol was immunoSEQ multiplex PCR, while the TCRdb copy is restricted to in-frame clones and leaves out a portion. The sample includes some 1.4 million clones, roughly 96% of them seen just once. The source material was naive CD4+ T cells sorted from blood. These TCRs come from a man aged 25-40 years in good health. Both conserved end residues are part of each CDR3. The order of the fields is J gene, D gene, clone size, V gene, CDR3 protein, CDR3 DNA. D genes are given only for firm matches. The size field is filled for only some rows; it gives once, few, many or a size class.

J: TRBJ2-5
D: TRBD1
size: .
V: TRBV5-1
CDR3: CASRNGYRGRVEETQYF
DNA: TGCGCCAGCAGAAATGGTTACAGGGGGCGCGTTGAAGAGACCCAGTACTTC

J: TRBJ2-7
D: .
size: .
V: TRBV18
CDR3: CASSHGQSYEQYF
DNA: TGTGCCAGCTCACACGGACAGTCCTACGAGCAGTACTTC

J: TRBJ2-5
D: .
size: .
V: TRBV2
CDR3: CASSELTSEETQYF
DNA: TGTGCCAGCAGTGAATTGACTTCAGAAGAGACCCAGTACTTC

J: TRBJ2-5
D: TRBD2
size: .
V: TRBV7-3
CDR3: CASSLTSAGEETQYF
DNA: TGTGCCAGCAGCTTAACATCAGCGGGGGAAGAGACCCAGTACTTC

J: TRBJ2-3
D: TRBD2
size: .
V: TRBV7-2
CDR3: CASSLWVAGGASTDTQYF
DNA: TGTGCCAGCAGCTTATGGGTAGCGGGAGGTGCTAGCACAGATACGCAGTATTTT

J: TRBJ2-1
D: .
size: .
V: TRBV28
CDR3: CASNGGQYNEQFF
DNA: TGTGCCAGCAATGGGGGGCAGTACAATGAGCAGTTCTTC

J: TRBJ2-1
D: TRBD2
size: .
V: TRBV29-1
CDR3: CSVRASGRAGTYNEQFF
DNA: TGCAGCGTTCGTGCTAGCGGGAGGGCCGGGACCTACAATGAGCAGTTCTTC

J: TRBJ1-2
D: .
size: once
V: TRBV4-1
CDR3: CASSPEAGRGVYGYTF
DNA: TGCGCCAGCAGCCCAGAAGCGGGCAGGGGAGTTTATGGCTACACCTTC

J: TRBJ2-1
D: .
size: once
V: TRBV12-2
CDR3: CASRPVPGNQLWRGKYNEQFF
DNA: TGTGCAAGTCGCCCTGTTCCCGGGAATCAATTGTGGAGGGGAAAATACAATGAGCAGTTCTTC

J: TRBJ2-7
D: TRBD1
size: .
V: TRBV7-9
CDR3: CASSLTGGQDEQYF
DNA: TGTGCCAGCAGCTTAACAGGGGGACAGGACGAGCAGTACTTC

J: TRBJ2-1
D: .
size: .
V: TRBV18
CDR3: CASSQRRGNEQFF
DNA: TGTGCCAGCTCACAGCGCAGGGGCAATGAGCAGTTCTTC

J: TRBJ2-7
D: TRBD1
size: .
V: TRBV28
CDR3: CASQVGTGGLGQYF
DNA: TGTGCCAGCCAGGTTGGGACAGGGGGGCTCGGGCAGTACTTC

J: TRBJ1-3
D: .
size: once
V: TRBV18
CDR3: CASSPVLALATGNTIYF
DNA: TGTGCCAGCTCACCGGTCTTGGCACTAGCGACTGGAAACACCATATATTTT

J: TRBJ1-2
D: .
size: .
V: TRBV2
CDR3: CASSDNLLRAYGYTF
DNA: TGTGCCAGCAGCGACAACCTTCTCAGGGCCTATGGCTACACCTTC

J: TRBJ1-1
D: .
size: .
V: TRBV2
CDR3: CASSDDKNTEAFF
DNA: TGTGCCAGCAGTGATGACAAGAACACTGAAGCTTTCTTT

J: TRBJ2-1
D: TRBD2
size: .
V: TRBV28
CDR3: CASSPSGSASIWFF
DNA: TGTGCCAGCAGCCCAAGCGGGAGTGCTTCAATTTGGTTCTTC

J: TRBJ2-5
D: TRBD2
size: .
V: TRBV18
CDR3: CASSRPGLAVQETQYF
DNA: TGTGCCAGCTCACGGCCGGGACTAGCGGTGCAAGAGACCCAGTACTTC

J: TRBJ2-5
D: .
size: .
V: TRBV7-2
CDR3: CASSQHGEPQETQYF
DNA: TGTGCCAGCAGCCAGCACGGGGAACCCCAAGAGACCCAGTACTTC

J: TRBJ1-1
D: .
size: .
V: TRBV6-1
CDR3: CASGRRMNTEAFF
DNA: TGTGCCAGCGGCAGGAGAATGAACACTGAAGCTTTCTTT